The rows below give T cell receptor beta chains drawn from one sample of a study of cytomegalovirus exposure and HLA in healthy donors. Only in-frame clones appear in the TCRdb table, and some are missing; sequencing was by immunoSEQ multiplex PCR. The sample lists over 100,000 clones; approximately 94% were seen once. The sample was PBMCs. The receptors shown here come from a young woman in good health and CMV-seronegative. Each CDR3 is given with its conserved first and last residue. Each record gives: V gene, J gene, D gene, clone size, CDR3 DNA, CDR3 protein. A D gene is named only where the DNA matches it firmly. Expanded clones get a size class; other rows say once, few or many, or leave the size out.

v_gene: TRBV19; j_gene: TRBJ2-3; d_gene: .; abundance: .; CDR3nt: TGTGCCAGTAGTAGGGGTCGGGGAGGCACAGATACGCAGTATTTT; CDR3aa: CASSRGRGGTDTQYF
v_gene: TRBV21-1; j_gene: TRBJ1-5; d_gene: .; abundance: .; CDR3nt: TGTGCCAGCAGCGTCCCCACAGGAAATAGCAATCAGCCCCAGCATTTT; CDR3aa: CASSVPTGNSNQPQHF
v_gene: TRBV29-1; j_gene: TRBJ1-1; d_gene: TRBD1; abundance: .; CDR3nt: TGCAGCGTTACAGGGGCCCGCGTCGCTGAAGCTTTCTTT; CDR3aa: CSVTGARVAEAFF
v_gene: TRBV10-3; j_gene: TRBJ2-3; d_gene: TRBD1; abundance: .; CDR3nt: TGTGCCATCAGTGAGTTAACAGGGGTCGGCACAGATACGCAGTATTTT; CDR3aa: CAISELTGVGTDTQYF
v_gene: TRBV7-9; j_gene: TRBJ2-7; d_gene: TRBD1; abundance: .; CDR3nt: TGTGCCAGCAGTCCAGGGGGACGTGGCTACGAGCAGTACTTC; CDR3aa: CASSPGGRGYEQYF
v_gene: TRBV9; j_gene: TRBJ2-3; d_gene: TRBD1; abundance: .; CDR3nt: TGTGCCAGCAGCGTACAGGGGGCTGGCACAGATACGCAGTATTTT; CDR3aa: CASSVQGAGTDTQYF
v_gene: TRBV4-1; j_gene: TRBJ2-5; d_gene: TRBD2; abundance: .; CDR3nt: TGCGCCAGCAGCCAAGAGTTAGGGGAGGGGATCCTAAAGACCCAGTACTTC; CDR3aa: CASSQELGEGILKTQYF
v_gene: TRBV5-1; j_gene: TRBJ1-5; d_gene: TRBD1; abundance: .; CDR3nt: TGCGCCAGCAGCTCTAGACAGGGGGGTCAGCCCCAGCATTTT; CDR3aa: CASSSRQGGQPQHF
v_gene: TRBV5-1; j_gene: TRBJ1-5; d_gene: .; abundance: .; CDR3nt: TGCGCCAGCAGCTTGTCGGGGAGACAGCCCCAGCATTTT; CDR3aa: CASSLSGRQPQHF
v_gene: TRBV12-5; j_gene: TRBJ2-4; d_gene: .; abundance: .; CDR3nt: TGTGCTAGTGGTTTGGTCTTTGGGGGCCCACTTCTAGCCAAAAACATTCAGTACTTC; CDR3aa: CASGLVFGGPLLAKNIQYF
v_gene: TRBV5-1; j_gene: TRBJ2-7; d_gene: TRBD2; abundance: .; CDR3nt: TGCGCCAGCAGCCCGGGACTAGCGGGGACCTACGAGCAGTACTTC; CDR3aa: CASSPGLAGTYEQYF
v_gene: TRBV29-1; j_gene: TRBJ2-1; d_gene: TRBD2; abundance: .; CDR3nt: TGCAGCGTGAACCCGTCGACTAGCGGGGGCAATGAGCAGTTCTTC; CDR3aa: CSVNPSTSGGNEQFF
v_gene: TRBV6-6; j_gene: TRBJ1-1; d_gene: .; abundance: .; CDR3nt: TGTGCCAGCAGTGCCCGGGCTGAAGCTTTCTTT; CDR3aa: CASSARAEAFF
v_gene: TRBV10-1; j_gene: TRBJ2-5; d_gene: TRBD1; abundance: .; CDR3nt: TGCGCCAGCAGGAGGACAGGGCCGATCGAGACCCAGTACTTC; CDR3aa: CASRRTGPIETQYF
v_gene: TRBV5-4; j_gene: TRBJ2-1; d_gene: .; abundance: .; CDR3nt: TGTGCCAGCAGCCTCCCCCTGACAGTGAGCTCCTACAATGAGCAGTTCTTC; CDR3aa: CASSLPLTVSSYNEQFF
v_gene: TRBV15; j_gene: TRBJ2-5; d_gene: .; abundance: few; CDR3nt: TGTGCCACCAGCAGAGATCGGGGGAATGGCGGGGAGACCCAGTACTTC; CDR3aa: CATSRDRGNGGETQYF
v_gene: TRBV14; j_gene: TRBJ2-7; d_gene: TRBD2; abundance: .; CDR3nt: TGTGCCAGCAGCCCTTGGGGACTAGGGCACGAGCAGTACTTC; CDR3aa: CASSPWGLGHEQYF
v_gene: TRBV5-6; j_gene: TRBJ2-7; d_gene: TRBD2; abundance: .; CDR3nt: TGTGCCAGCAGCTGGGGGGGGACTGCCTCCTACGAGCAGTACTTC; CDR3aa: CASSWGGTASYEQYF
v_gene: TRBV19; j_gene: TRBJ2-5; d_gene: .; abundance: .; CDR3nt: TGTGCCAGTAGTATTGCCCCGGTCCAAGAGACCCAGTACTTC; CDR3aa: CASSIAPVQETQYF
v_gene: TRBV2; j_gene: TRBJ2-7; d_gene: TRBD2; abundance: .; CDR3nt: TGTGCCAGCAGTGAATCGGCGGGGGGGTCCTCATACGAGCAGTACTTC; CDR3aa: CASSESAGGSSYEQYF
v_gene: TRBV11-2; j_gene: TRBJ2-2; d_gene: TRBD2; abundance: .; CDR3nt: TGTGCCAGCACCTCCGGACTAGCGGGAGTTACCGGGGAGCTGTTTTTT; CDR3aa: CASTSGLAGVTGELFF
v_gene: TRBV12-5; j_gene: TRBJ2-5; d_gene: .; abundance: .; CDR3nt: TGTGCTAGTGGTTCAAGGGGGTCCGAAGAGACCCAGTACTTC; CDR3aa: CASGSRGSEETQYF
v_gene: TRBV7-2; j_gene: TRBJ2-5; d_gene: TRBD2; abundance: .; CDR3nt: TGTGCCAGCAGCTTTGCCGGGACTAGCGGGGAGACCCAGTACTTC; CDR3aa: CASSFAGTSGETQYF
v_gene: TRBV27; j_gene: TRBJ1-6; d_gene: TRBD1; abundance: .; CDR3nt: TGTGCCAGCAGTTTACTAGGACAGGGTAATAATTCACCCCTCCACTTT; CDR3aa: CASSLLGQGNNSPLHF
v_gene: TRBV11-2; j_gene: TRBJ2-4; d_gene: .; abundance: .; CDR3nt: TGTGCCAGCAGCTTCGGCGGGGGCCAAAACATTCAGTACTTC; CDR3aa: CASSFGGGQNIQYF
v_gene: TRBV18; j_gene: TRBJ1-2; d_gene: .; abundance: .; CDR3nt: TGTGCCAGCTCACCAGGTCACAGCTCGACCTATGGCTACACCTTC; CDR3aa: CASSPGHSSTYGYTF
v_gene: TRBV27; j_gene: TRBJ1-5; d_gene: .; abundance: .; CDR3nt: TGTGCCAGCAGTTTATTCGGGACAAGCAACCAAAATCAGCCCCAGCATTTT; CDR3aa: CASSLFGTSNQNQPQHF
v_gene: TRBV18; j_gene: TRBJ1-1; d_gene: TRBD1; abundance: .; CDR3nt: TGTGCCAGCTCACCCCCGGGACAGACGAACACTGAAGCTTTCTTT; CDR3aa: CASSPPGQTNTEAFF
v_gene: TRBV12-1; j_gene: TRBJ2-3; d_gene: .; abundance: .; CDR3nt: TGTGCCAGCAGCTTCGAGCGGGACAGGGACACCAGAGATACGCAGTATTTT; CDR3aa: CASSFERDRDTRDTQYF
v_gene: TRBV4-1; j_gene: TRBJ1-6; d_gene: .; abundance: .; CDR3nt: TGCGCCAGCAGTTTCGCCGGGGGTGATAATTCACCCCTCCACTTT; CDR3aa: CASSFAGGDNSPLHF
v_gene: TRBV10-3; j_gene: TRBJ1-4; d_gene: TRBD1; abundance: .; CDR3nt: TGTGCCATCAGTGTTGGGACAGGGGGCAGTGAAAAACTGTTTTTT; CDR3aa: CAISVGTGGSEKLFF
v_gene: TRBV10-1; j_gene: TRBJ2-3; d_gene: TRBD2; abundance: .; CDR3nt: TGCGCCAGCAGAGCAGCGGGGGGTGCAGATACGCAGTATTTT; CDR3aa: CASRAAGGADTQYF
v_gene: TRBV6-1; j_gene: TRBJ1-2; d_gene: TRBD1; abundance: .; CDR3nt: TGTGCCAGCAGTGAGGAGGCAGGGGGCTCTGGCTACACCTTC; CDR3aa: CASSEEAGGSGYTF
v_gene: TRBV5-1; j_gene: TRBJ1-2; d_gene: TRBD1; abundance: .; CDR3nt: TGCGCCAGCAGCTTGGAAAAGGGGGCCGTCTATGGCTACACCTTC; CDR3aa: CASSLEKGAVYGYTF
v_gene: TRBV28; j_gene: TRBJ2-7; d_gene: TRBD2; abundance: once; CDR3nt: TGTGCCATCCAGGCAGCGGGAGGCTCCTACGAGCAGTACTTC; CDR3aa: CAIQAAGGSYEQYF
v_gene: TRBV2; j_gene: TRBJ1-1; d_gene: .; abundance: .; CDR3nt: TGTGCCAGCCAAGAGGCCTCCATGAACACTGAAGCTTTCTTT; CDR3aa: CASQEASMNTEAFF
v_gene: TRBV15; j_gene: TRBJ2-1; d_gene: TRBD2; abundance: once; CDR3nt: TGTGCCACCAGCAGATCTCAAGGGGCTAGCGGAACAGAGCAGTTCTTC; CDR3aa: CATSRSQGASGTEQFF
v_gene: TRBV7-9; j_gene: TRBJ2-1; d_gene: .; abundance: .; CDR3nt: TGTGCCAGCAGCTTATCAGGGGCTAACAATGAGCAGTTCTTC; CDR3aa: CASSLSGANNEQFF
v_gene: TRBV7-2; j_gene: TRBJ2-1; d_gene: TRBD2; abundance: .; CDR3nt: TGTGCCAGCAGCTTAGAACGCGGGGGGGCAGAGCAGTTCTTC; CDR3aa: CASSLERGGAEQFF
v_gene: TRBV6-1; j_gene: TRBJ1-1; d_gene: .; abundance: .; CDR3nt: TGTGCCAGCAGTGCTAACAGGAATACAGACACTGAAGCTTTCTTT; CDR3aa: CASSANRNTDTEAFF
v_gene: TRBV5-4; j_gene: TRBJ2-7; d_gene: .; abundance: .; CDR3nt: TGTGCCAGCAGCTTACAACACACCTACGAGCAGTACTTC; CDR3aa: CASSLQHTYEQYF
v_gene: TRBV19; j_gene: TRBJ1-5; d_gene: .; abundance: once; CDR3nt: TGTGCCAGTAGTATAGGCGGGGCTCAGCCCCAGCATTTT; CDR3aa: CASSIGGAQPQHF
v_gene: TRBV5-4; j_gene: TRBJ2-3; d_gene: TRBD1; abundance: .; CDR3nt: TGTGCCAGCAGTTCTCAGGGGGCAGATACGCAGTATTTT; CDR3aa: CASSSQGADTQYF
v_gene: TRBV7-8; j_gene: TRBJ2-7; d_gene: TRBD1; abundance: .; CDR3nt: TGTGCCAGCAGCCCCAGAAGGGACAGACTCCCCGAGCAGTACTTC; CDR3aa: CASSPRRDRLPEQYF
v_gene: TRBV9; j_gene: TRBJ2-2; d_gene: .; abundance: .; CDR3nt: TGTGCCAGCAGCGCCGGGACATCCGCGAACACCGGGGAGCTGTTTTTT; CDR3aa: CASSAGTSANTGELFF
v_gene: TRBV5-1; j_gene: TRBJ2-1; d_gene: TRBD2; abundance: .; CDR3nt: TGCGCCAGCAGCTTGGAACTAGCGGGAGGGAGGAATGAGCAGTTCTTC; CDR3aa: CASSLELAGGRNEQFF
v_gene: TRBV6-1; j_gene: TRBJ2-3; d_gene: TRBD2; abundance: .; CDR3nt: TGTGCCAGCGAAGGGGCTAGCGGGACCACAGATACGCAGTATTTT; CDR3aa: CASEGASGTTDTQYF
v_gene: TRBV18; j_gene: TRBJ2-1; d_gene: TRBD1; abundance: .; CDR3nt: TGTGCCAGCTCACCGAGGGACAGAAACAGCTCCTACAATGAGCAGTTCTTC; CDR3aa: CASSPRDRNSSYNEQFF
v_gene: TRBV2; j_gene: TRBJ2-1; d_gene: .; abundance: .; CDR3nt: TGTGCCAGCAATCTACTAGGTCCATACAATGAGCAGTTCTTC; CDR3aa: CASNLLGPYNEQFF
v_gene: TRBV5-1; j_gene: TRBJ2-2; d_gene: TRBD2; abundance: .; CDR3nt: TGCGCCAGCAGCTCACTCATAGGAGCGGGAGCGGGCACCGGGGAGCTGTTTTTT; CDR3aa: CASSSLIGAGAGTGELFF
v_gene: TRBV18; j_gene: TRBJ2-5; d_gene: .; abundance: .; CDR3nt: TGTGCCAGCTCACCACCGGTTGTCAGAGAGACCCAGTACTTC; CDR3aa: CASSPPVVRETQYF
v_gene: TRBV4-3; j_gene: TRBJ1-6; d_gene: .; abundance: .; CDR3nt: TGCGCCAGCAGCCAAGAAGCGGGGCTGGATAATTCACCCCTCCACTTT; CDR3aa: CASSQEAGLDNSPLHF
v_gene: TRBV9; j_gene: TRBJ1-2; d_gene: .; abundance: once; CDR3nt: TGTGCCAGCAGCGTAGGGAGGACCGACTCCTATGGCTACACCTTC; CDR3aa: CASSVGRTDSYGYTF
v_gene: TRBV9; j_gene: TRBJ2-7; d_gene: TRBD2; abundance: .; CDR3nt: TGTGCCAGCAGCGCGGCGGGCGGGAGCGCAACCTACGAGCAGTACTTC; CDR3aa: CASSAAGGSATYEQYF
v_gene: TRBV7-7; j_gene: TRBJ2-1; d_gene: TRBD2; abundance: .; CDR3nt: TGTGCTAGCAGCCTGACTAGCGGGAGGGCAGGTGAGCAGTTCTTC; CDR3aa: CASSLTSGRAGEQFF